This entry lists 3 T cell receptor beta chains sequenced from one sample in a study of tumor and adjacent non-tumor tissue in lung cancer. TCRbeta libraries were built with three rounds of nested PCR, modified from ARM-PCR. A single record per CDR3 protein comes from TCRdb applying MiXCR to the multiplex PCR reads. The sample includes about 100,000 distinct CDR3 sequences, approximately 65% of them seen just once. RNA was extracted from bulk tissue without any cell sorting. Distant lung tissue was collected more than 3 cm away from the tumor edge. The sample taken for sequencing was distant non-tumor lung tissue. These receptors originate from a man between 25 and 39 years old with non-small cell lung cancer.

Concerning this clonotype itself: The germline gene is not matched at one end of the junction; a read error may be the cause. The genes are TRBV20-1 and TRBJ2-5; 15 bases are a match to TRBD2. CDR3 length: 14 residues. CDR1 is DFQATT and CDR2 is SNEGSKA in the germline V gene (reference sequence). The DNA of the CDR3 is TGCAGTGCCAGCGGACTAGCGGGAGGGGAGACCCACTACTTC. It is translated as CSASGLAGGETHYF.

This clonotype was seen only once. One end of the junction does not line up with germline, which may come from a read error. The chain joins TRBV5-5 to TRBJ2-3; TRBD2 aligns across 12 bases. CDR1 is SGHKS and CDR2 is YYEKEE in the germline V gene (reference sequence). This CDR3 has 16 residues. The CDR3 region has the DNA TGTGTCAGCGGCTTGGAGCTAGCGGGGGGGCGAGATACGCAGTATTTT. Amino acids: CVSGLELAGGRDTQYF.

This clonotype was picked up a small number of times. One end of the junction is discordant with germline, which a read error may explain. J is TRBJ2-3 and V is TRBV11-3; D unclear. The CDR3 has 13 amino acids. Germline CDR1 is SGHNT and CDR2 is YENEEA. This CDR3 is CASSPEATDAQYF. The CDR3 DNA is TGTGCCAGCAGCCCCGAGGCCACAGATGCGCAATATTTT.